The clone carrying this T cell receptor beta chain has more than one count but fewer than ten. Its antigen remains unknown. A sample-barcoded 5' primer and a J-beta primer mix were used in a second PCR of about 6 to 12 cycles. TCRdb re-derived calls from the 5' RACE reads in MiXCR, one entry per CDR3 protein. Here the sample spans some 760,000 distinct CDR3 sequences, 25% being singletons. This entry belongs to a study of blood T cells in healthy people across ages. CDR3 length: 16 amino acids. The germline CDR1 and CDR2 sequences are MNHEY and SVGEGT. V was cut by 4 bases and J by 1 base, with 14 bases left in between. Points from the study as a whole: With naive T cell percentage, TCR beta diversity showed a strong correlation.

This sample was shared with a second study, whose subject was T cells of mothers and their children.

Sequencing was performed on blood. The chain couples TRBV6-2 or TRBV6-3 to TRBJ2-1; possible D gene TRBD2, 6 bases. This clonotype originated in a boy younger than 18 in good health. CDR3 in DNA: TGTGCCAGCAGTTTTCGCGGGGCCCCATCCTACAATGAGCAGTTCTTC. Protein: CASSFRGAPSYNEQFF.